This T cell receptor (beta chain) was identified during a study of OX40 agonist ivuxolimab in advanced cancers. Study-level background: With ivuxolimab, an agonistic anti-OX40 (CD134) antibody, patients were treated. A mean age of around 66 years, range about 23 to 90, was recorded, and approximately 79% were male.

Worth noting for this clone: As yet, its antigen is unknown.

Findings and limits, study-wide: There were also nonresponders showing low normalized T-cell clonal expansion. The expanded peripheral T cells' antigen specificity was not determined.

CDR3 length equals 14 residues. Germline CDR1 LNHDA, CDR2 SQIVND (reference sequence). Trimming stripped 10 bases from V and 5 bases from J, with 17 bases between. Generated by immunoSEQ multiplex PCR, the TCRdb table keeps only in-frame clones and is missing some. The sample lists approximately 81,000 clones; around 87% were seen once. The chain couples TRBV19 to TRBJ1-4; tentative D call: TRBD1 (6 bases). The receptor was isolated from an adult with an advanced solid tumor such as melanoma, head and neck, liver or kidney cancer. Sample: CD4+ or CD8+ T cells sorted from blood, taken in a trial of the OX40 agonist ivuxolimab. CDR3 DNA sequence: TGTGCCACCCGAATCGGGCAGGGGAATGAAAAACTGTTTTTT. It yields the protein CATRIGQGNEKLFF.